The rows below give T cell receptor beta chains drawn from one sample of a study of T cells in Graves' hyperthyroidism and ophthalmopathy. TCRdb itself ran the multiplex PCR reads through MiXCR, one entry per CDR3 protein. The sample gives hundreds of thousands of distinct CDR3 sequences, 15% to 20% of which show up once; about 3.5% is in the top ten. Sample: blood. The source of these receptors is a woman aged 40 to 49 with Graves' ophthalmopathy. Each CDR3 is given with its conserved first and last residue. Each record gives: V gene, clone size, D gene, J gene, CDR3 DNA, CDR3 protein. The D gene is left open where the match is weak. For some rows the clone size is stated as once, few or many, or as a class when expanded; others skip it.

V gene: TRBV10-3
clone size: .
D gene: TRBD1
J gene: TRBJ2-4
CDR3 DNA: TGTGCCATCAGTTTGGGACAGGGGAGGGGGAACATTCAGTACTTC
CDR3 protein: CAISLGQGRGNIQYF

V gene: TRBV25-1
clone size: many
D gene: .
J gene: TRBJ1-2
CDR3 DNA: TGTGCCAGCAGTGATTCAGGGTCCGGCTACACCTTC
CDR3 protein: CASSDSGSGYTF

V gene: TRBV2
clone size: many
D gene: TRBD1
J gene: TRBJ1-4
CDR3 DNA: TGTGCCAGCAGTGAACAGGGGGCGAGTGAAAAACTGTTTTTT
CDR3 protein: CASSEQGASEKLFF

V gene: TRBV28
clone size: many
D gene: .
J gene: TRBJ1-5
CDR3 DNA: TGTGCCAGCAGTTCCCCCAGGGGTCGGTTTCAGCCCCAGCATTTT
CDR3 protein: CASSSPRGRFQPQHF

V gene: TRBV6-6
clone size: .
D gene: .
J gene: TRBJ1-3
CDR3 DNA: TGTGCCAGCAGTTACGTGGCAGCTGGAAACACCATATATTTT
CDR3 protein: CASSYVAAGNTIYF

V gene: TRBV2
clone size: many
D gene: .
J gene: TRBJ1-2
CDR3 DNA: TGTGCCAGCAAAAGGACAGACCCTATGGACTACACCTTC
CDR3 protein: CASKRTDPMDYTF

V gene: TRBV6-2/TRBV6-3
clone size: few
D gene: .
J gene: TRBJ2-3
CDR3 DNA: TGTGCCAGCAGTTACTCGAGGGGTCCCTCAGATACGCAGTATTTT
CDR3 protein: CASSYSRGPSDTQYF

V gene: TRBV11-2
clone size: many
D gene: .
J gene: TRBJ2-2
CDR3 DNA: TGTGCCAGCAGCCCACCTAGGGGGGGTATCACCGGGGAGCTGTTTTTT
CDR3 protein: CASSPPRGGITGELFF

V gene: TRBV18
clone size: many
D gene: TRBD2
J gene: TRBJ2-5
CDR3 DNA: TGTGCCAGCTCGGGACTAGCGGGGGAAGAGACCCAGTACTTC
CDR3 protein: CASSGLAGEETQYF

V gene: TRBV3-1
clone size: many
D gene: .
J gene: TRBJ2-1
CDR3 DNA: TGTGCCAGCAGCCGCAGCCCAGCGGGCCTCCCCAATGAGCAGTTCTTC
CDR3 protein: CASSRSPAGLPNEQFF

V gene: TRBV20-1
clone size: many
D gene: .
J gene: TRBJ2-3
CDR3 DNA: TGCAGTGCTAGAGATCCCTTGAAAGGGGACACAGATACGCAGTATTTT
CDR3 protein: CSARDPLKGDTDTQYF

V gene: TRBV2
clone size: many
D gene: TRBD2
J gene: TRBJ2-5
CDR3 DNA: TGTGCCAGCAGTTTAACTAGCGGGGGGTACCAAGAGACCCAGTACTTC
CDR3 protein: CASSLTSGGYQETQYF

V gene: TRBV28
clone size: many
D gene: .
J gene: TRBJ2-5
CDR3 DNA: TGTGCCAGCAGTCCCCCCCAGGGACACCAAGAGACCCAGTACTTC
CDR3 protein: CASSPPQGHQETQYF

V gene: TRBV10-3
clone size: .
D gene: .
J gene: TRBJ2-3
CDR3 DNA: TGTGCCATCATGGCCGGCATCCATTCCACTAGCACAGATACGCAGTATTTT
CDR3 protein: CAIMAGIHSTSTDTQYF

V gene: TRBV28
clone size: many
D gene: .
J gene: TRBJ2-5
CDR3 DNA: TGTGCCAGCAGTCCCGGCGGGAAAGAGACCCAGTACTTC
CDR3 protein: CASSPGGKETQYF

V gene: TRBV5-1
clone size: .
D gene: .
J gene: TRBJ1-1
CDR3 DNA: TGCGCCAGCAGCCCTGGGGATCCGAACACTGAAGCTTTCTTT
CDR3 protein: CASSPGDPNTEAFF

V gene: TRBV16
clone size: many
D gene: TRBD2
J gene: TRBJ2-1
CDR3 DNA: TGTGCCAGCAGCCAGGCCGGGACTAGCGTCAATGAGCAGTTCTTC
CDR3 protein: CASSQAGTSVNEQFF

V gene: TRBV10-3
clone size: .
D gene: TRBD1
J gene: TRBJ2-5
CDR3 DNA: TGTGCCATCAGTTCCGGACAGGAGCAAGAGACCCAGTACTTC
CDR3 protein: CAISSGQEQETQYF

V gene: TRBV7-2
clone size: .
D gene: .
J gene: TRBJ1-1
CDR3 DNA: TGTGCCAGCAGCTTACTGGGCAACCCTGAAGCTTTCTTT
CDR3 protein: CASSLLGNPEAFF

V gene: TRBV6-1
clone size: many
D gene: .
J gene: TRBJ1-2
CDR3 DNA: TGTGCCAGCAGTGAAACCCGAGGAATTAACTATGGCTACACCTTC
CDR3 protein: CASSETRGINYGYTF

V gene: TRBV20-1
clone size: few
D gene: .
J gene: TRBJ1-3
CDR3 DNA: TGCAGTGCTAGGGGGGAGGGACCCTCTGGAAACACCATATATTTT
CDR3 protein: CSARGEGPSGNTIYF

V gene: TRBV28
clone size: many
D gene: .
J gene: TRBJ2-2
CDR3 DNA: TGTGCCAGCAACGCAGGAGCGGCCGGGGAGCTGTTTTTT
CDR3 protein: CASNAGAAGELFF

V gene: TRBV14
clone size: .
D gene: TRBD2
J gene: TRBJ2-1
CDR3 DNA: TGTGCCAGCAGCCAACCGGGACTAGCGGGAGCATCCAACAATGAGCAGTTCTTC
CDR3 protein: CASSQPGLAGASNNEQFF

V gene: TRBV2
clone size: .
D gene: TRBD1
J gene: TRBJ2-6
CDR3 DNA: TGTGCCAGCAGTGGAGACAGGGCCTCTGGGGCCAACGTCCTGACTTTC
CDR3 protein: CASSGDRASGANVLTF

V gene: TRBV5-1
clone size: many
D gene: .
J gene: TRBJ2-3
CDR3 DNA: TGCGCCAGCCGCCTGGGTAGTGAAACAGATACGCAGTATTTT
CDR3 protein: CASRLGSETDTQYF

V gene: TRBV11-2
clone size: few
D gene: TRBD2
J gene: TRBJ2-2
CDR3 DNA: TGTGCCAGCAGCTTGGGACAGTCTAGCGGGGCGAACACCGGGGAGCTGTTTTTT
CDR3 protein: CASSLGQSSGANTGELFF

V gene: TRBV11-2
clone size: many
D gene: TRBD2
J gene: TRBJ2-1
CDR3 DNA: TGTGCCAGCACCAAAAGCGGGAGGGCCGATAATGAGCAGTTCTTC
CDR3 protein: CASTKSGRADNEQFF

V gene: TRBV10-3
clone size: .
D gene: .
J gene: TRBJ2-1
CDR3 DNA: TGTGCCATCAGTGAGGGAGGGCAGTTGTTCTTC
CDR3 protein: CAISEGGQLFF

V gene: TRBV2
clone size: few
D gene: .
J gene: TRBJ1-5
CDR3 DNA: TGTGCCAGCAGTTTATCTTTTCAGCCCCAGCATTTT
CDR3 protein: CASSLSFQPQHF

V gene: TRBV6-2/TRBV6-3
clone size: .
D gene: .
J gene: TRBJ2-1
CDR3 DNA: TGTGCCAGCAGAAACTGGAGGGAAGCCTACAATGAGCAGTTCTTC
CDR3 protein: CASRNWREAYNEQFF

V gene: TRBV18
clone size: few
D gene: .
J gene: TRBJ2-1
CDR3 DNA: TGTGCCAGCTCAACCACGGCCGTGAATGGGAATGAGCAGTTCTTC
CDR3 protein: CASSTTAVNGNEQFF